This T cell receptor beta chain was sequenced in a study of T cells after yellow fever vaccination. UMIs were added to TCR cDNA along with a universal primer site when it was made by 5'RACE template switching. A single record per CDR3 protein comes from TCRdb applying MiXCR to the 5' RACE reads. This sample has more than 20,000 distinct CDR3 sequences, with less than 5.5% found just once. This clonotype appeared many times. Study-wide findings and caveats: Almost all vaccine-responding clonotypes could not be detected on day 0 in sorted memory subsets.

Sequences were derived from PBMCs, either bulk or a sorted T-cell subset (CD4+, CD8+, memory, or dextramer-sorted; not recorded which), sampled roughly 46 days after the first yellow fever vaccination. The source is a man aged 18-30 years who received the YFV17D yellow fever vaccine.

CDR3 sequence (DNA): TGTGCCAGTAGGATCGGCGCCCTAACTCAGGGTGGCTACACCTTC. It translates to CASRIGALTQGGYTF. The genes are TRBV19 and TRBJ1-2, with TRBD1 as a possible D gene (5 bases). The V gene's germline CDR1 is LNHDA and CDR2 SQIVND (reference sequence). This CDR3 contains 15 residues. V lost 6 bases to trimming and J lost 7 bases, with 21 bases between them.